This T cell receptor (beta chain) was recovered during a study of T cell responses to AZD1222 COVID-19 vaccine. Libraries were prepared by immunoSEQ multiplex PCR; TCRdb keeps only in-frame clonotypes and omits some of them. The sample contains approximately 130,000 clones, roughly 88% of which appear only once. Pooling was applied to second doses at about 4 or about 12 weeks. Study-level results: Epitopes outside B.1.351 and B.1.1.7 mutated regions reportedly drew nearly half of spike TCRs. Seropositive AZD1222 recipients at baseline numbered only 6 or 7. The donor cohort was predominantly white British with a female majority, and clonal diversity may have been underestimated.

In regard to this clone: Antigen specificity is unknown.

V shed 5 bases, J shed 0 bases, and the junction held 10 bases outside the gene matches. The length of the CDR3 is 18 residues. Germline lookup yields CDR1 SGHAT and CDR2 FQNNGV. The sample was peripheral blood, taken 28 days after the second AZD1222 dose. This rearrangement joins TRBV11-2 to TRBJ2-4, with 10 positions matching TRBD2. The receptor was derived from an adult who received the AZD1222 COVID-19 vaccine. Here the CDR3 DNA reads TGTGCCAGCAGCGCATCCGGGACTAGCGACATAGCCAAAAACATTCAGTACTTC. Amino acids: CASSASGTSDIAKNIQYF.